Shown below are 15 T cell receptor beta chains from a single sample sequenced in a study of PD-1 blockade in classical Hodgkin lymphoma. Every patient relapsed after autologous stem cell transplantation, and brentuximab vedotin exposure varied. Thawed PBMCs were subjected to magnetic negative selection, which yielded isolated CD8+ T cells. The data were produced by immunoSEQ multiplex PCR, yet TCRdb's version contains in-frame clones alone and is incomplete. This table has about 27,000 clones, around 90% appearing once. The specimen comprised CD8+ T cells from blood, sampled at baseline. These receptors came from a human donor with classical Hodgkin lymphoma.

This chain joins TRBV10-3 and TRBJ1-1, with unresolved D. Germline loops: CDR1 ENHRY, CDR2 SYGVKD. V lost 8 bases and J 0 bases, leaving 16 bases between the germline ends. The CDR3 is 15 residues long. The CDR3 nucleotides are TGTGCCATCGGTGGTGGGATGAGGATGAACACTGAAGCTTTCTTT. This encodes CAIGGGMRMNTEAFF.

This chain connects TRBV11-2 to TRBJ2-7; D possibly corresponds to TRBD2 (6 bases). Germline loops: CDR1 SGHAT, CDR2 FQNNGV. The CDR3 contains 13 residues. Trimming took 8 bases from V and 6 from J, leaving 17 bases between them. Here the CDR3 reads CASGYASEGEQYF. The DNA for the CDR3 is TGTGCCAGCGGGTACGCTAGCGAGGGCGAGCAGTACTTC. The full variable domain, its missing parts supplied by reference TRBV11-2 and TRBJ2-7, is EAGVAQSPRYKIIEKRQSVAFWCNPISGHATLYWYQQILGQGPKLLIQFQNNGVVDDSQLPKDRFSAERLKGVDSTLKIQPAKLEDSAVYLCASGYASEGEQYFGPGTRLTVT.

The chain carries TRBV6-6 and TRBJ1-6; D is uncertain. The CDR3 covers 12 residues. Germline V gives CDR1 MNHNY, CDR2 SVGAGI (reference sequence). V shed 4 bases and J shed 10 bases, with 8 bases lying between them. The CDR3 loop reads CASSLTGSPLHF. The CDR3, as DNA: TGTGCCAGCAGTTTGACGGGGTCACCCCTCCACTTT.

The chain recombines TRBV19 with TRBJ1-1; no definite D call. Trimming took 5 bases from V and 2 from J, leaving 12 bases between them. This CDR3 is built from 14 residues. Germline V gene data show CDR1 as LNHDA and CDR2 as SQIVND (reference sequence). The CDR3 protein is CASSLYLINTEAFF. The CDR3 bases are TGTGCCAGTAGTCTCTACCTTATAAACACTGAAGCTTTCTTT.

V is TRBV15 and J is TRBJ2-1; 10 nucleotides agree with TRBD2. V gave up 4 bases and J gave up 5 bases; unmatched junction bases: 8. CDR1 LNHNV and CDR2 YYDKDF come from the germline V gene (reference sequence). CDR3 length: 16 residues. The CDR3 region has the DNA TGTGCCACCAGCACGATGACTAGCGGGTCTCACAATGAGCAGTTCTTC. Translating gives CATSTMTSGSHNEQFF.

V usage is TRBV28 and J usage is TRBJ1-1; D ambiguous. In germline, CDR1 is MDHEN, CDR2 SYDVKM. V lost 3 bases to trimming and J lost 6 bases, with 17 bases between them. This CDR3 has 15 residues. This CDR3 reads CASSLFRTNIPEAFF. The CDR3 bases are TGTGCCAGCAGTTTGTTCCGGACTAACATTCCTGAAGCTTTCTTT.

The V call is TRBV6-1, the J call TRBJ1-1; D may be TRBD1 (6 bases). CDR3 length: 16 amino acids. CDR1 is MNHNS, CDR2 SASEGT, per germline. Deletions cut 2 bases from V and 0 bases from J, with 13 bases between. The CDR3 region has the DNA TGTGCCAGCAGTGAACCAGTGCAGGGGATGAACACTGAAGCTTTCTTT. As protein: CASSEPVQGMNTEAFF.

This chain joins TRBV5-4 and TRBJ2-5, with 9 bases identical to TRBD2. This CDR3 spans 20 amino acids. V lost 2 bases, J lost 7 bases, and 24 bases stayed unmatched. CDR1 and CDR2 from the germline V gene are SGHNT and YYREEE (reference sequence). CDR3 coding DNA: TGTGCCAGCAGCTTTAAAACTAAGGTCGGGGCGGGAGGGGCTGAAAGGACCCAGTACTTC. Protein product: CASSFKTKVGAGGAERTQYF.

This chain links TRBV27 with TRBJ2-1; possible D gene TRBD1, 7 bases. This CDR3 contains 15 residues. Germline V lookup: CDR1 MNHEY, CDR2 SMNVEV (reference sequence). V was trimmed by 2 bases and J by 6 bases, leaving 14 bases between them. CDR3 bases: TGTGCCAGCAGTTTACAGGGGGGCCTGGCCAATGAGCAGTTCTTC. Translating it yields CASSLQGGLANEQFF.

In DNA, the CDR3 is TGTGCCAGCAGTTTAGTCACAGGGGATGGCTACACCTTC. It codes for CASSLVTGDGYTF. V is TRBV27 and J is TRBJ1-2; 7 bases match TRBD1. This CDR3 is built from 13 residues. Germline V gene lookup returns CDR1 MNHEY and CDR2 SMNVEV (reference sequence). J gave up 6 bases and V 2 bases, and 3 bases lay outside the gene matches.

The chain combines TRBV7-9 with TRBJ2-5, with D perhaps matching TRBD1 or TRBD2 (5 bases each). The CDR3 has 15 amino acids. V was cut by 5 bases and J by 4 bases, with 17 bases left in between. Germline assignment: CDR1 SEHNR and CDR2 FQNEAQ (reference sequence). CDR3 in DNA: TGTGCCAGCAGCCGTAAGAGGGGAGAAACAGAGACCCAGTACTTC. It is translated as CASSRKRGETETQYF.

This chain joins TRBV7-2 and TRBJ1-1, with D tentatively TRBD1 (6 bases). V was clipped by 1 base and J by 1 base, with 13 bases between them. Germline CDR1 is SGHTA and CDR2 is FQGNSA. CDR3 size: 16 residues. CDR3 in amino acids: CASSLVGGPRNTEAFF. CDR3 coding DNA: TGTGCCAGCAGCTTAGTTGGGGGGCCTAGGAACACTGAAGCTTTCTTT.

The rearrangement links TRBV28 to TRBJ1-4, with a tentative D call TRBD1 (6 bases). The CDR3 runs to 14 residues. Trimming removed 2 bases from V and 6 bases from J, with 10 bases in between. Germline assignment: CDR1 MDHEN and CDR2 SYDVKM. The chain's CDR3 is CASSLDGTYEKLFF. CDR3 DNA sequence: TGTGCCAGCAGTTTAGACGGGACATATGAAAAACTGTTTTTT.

This sequence joins TRBV9 and TRBJ1-2; maybe TRBD1 (6 bases). The CDR3 extends over 13 amino acids. CDR1 is SGDLS and CDR2 is YYNGEE in the germline V gene. Deletions cut 0 bases from V and 3 bases from J, with 6 bases between. The CDR3 nucleotides are TGTGCCAGCAGCGTAGGGACAGACTATGGCTACACCTTC. Protein: CASSVGTDYGYTF.

The rearrangement uses TRBV30 and TRBJ1-4; no clear D gene. Trimming left V 5 bases short and J 4 bases short, with 8 bases between. This CDR3 spans 12 amino acids. CDR1 and CDR2 from the germline V gene are GTSNPN and SVGIG (reference sequence). Written as DNA, the CDR3 is TGTGCCTGGTCGCGAGGTAATGAAAAACTGTTTTTT. Its translation: CAWSRGNEKLFF.